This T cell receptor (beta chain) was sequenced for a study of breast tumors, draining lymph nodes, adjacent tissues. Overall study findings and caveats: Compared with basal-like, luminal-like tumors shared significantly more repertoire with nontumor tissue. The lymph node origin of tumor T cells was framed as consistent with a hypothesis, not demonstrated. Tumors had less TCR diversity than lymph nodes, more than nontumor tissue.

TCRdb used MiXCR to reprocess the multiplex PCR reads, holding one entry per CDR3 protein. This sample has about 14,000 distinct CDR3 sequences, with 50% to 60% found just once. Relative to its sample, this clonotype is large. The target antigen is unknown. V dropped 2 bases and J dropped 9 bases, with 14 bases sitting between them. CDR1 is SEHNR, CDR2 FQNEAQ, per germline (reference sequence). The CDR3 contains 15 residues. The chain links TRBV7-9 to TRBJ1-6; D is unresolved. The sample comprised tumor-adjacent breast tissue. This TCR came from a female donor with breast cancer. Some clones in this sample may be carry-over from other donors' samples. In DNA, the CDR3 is TGTGCCAGCAGCTTAATGCAAGGCGATAGTTCACCCCTCCACTTT. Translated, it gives CASSLMQGDSSPLHF.